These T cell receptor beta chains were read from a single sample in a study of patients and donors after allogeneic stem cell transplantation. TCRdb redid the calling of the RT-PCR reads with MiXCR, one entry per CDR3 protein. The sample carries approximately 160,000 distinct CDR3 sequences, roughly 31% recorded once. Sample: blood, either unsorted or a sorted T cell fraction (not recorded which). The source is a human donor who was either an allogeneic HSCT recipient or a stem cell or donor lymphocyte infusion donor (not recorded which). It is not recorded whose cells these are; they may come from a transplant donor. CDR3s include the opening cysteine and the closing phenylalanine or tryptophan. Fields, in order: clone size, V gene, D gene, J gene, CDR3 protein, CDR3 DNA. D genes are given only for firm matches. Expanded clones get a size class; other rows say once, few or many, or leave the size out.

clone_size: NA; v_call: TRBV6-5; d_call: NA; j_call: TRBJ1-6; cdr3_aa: CASSPNGNSMVPLHF; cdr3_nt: TGTGCCAGCTCCCCAAACGGAAATTCGATGGTACCCCTCCACTTT
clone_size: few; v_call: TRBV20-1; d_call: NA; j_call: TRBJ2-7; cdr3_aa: CSARDGDEQYF; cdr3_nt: TGCAGTGCTAGAGACGGCGACGAGCAGTACTTC
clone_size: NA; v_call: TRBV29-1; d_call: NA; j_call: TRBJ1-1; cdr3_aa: CRNPRDTGYF; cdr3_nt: TGCAGAAACCCACGGGATACAGGATACTTT
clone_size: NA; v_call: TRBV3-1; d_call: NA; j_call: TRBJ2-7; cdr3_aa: CASSPKGSYYEQYF; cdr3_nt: TGTGCCAGCAGCCCCAAAGGGAGTTACTACGAGCAGTACTTC
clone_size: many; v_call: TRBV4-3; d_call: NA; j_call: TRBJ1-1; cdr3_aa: CASSQGYTEAFF; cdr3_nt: TGCGCCAGCAGCCAAGGGTACACTGAAGCTTTCTTT
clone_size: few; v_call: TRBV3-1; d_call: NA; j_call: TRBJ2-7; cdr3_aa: CASSTDDYEQYF; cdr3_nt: TGTGCCAGCAGCACGGACGACTACGAGCAGTACTTC
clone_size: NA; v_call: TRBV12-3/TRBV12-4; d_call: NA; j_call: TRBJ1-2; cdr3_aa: CASSLRQGAGYTF; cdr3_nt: TGTGCCAGCAGTTTAAGGCAGGGAGCCGGCTACACCTTC
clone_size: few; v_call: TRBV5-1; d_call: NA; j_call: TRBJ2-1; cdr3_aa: CASSFASYNEQFF; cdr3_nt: TGCGCCAGCAGCTTTGCCTCCTACAATGAGCAGTTCTTC
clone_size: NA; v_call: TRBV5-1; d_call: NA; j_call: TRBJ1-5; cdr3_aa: CASSLQGGTQPQHF; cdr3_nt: TGCGCCAGCAGCCTTCAGGGAGGAACTCAGCCCCAGCATTTT
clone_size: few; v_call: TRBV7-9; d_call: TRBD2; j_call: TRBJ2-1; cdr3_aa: CASSSGLAGYNEQFF; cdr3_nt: TGTGCCAGCAGCTCGGGACTAGCGGGGTACAATGAGCAGTTCTTC
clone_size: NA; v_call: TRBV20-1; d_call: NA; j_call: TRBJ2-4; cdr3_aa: CSATASNRAKNIQYF; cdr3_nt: TGCAGTGCTACGGCATCTAACCGAGCCAAAAACATTCAGTACTTC
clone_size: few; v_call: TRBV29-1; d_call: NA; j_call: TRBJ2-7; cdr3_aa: CSVWTELNLYEQYF; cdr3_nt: TGCAGCGTTTGGACGGAGTTAAACCTCTACGAGCAGTACTTC
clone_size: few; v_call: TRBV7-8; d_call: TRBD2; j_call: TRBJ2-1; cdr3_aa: CASSLVGSGRADIYNEQFF; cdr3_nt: TGTGCCAGCAGCTTAGTCGGTAGCGGGAGGGCCGATATTTACAATGAGCAGTTCTTC